One and the same sample provided the 3 T cell receptor beta chains below, sequenced in a study of blood T cell repertoires in COVID-19. TCRdb's copy holds only in-frame clones and misses some; the assay was immunoSEQ multiplex PCR. The table lists approximately 210,000 clones, about four fifths of them singletons. Sequencing was performed on peripheral blood. The source is a man over 45 with active or convalescent COVID-19.

J is TRBJ2-5 and V is TRBV5-1; the D gene is possibly TRBD2 (5 bases). V was cut by 1 base and J by 3 bases, with 13 bases left in between. The CDR3 spans 15 residues. CDR1 SGHRS and CDR2 YFSETQ come from the germline V gene. In DNA, the CDR3 is TGCGCCAGCAGCTTGCTGTTCCGGGGAAAAGAGACCCAGTACTTC. Translating it yields CASSLLFRGKETQYF.

The rearrangement joins TRBV19 to TRBJ1-1, with TRBD1 matching over 10 bases. Trimming cost V 6 bases and J 3 bases; bases outside gene matches: 4. The CDR3 extends over 14 amino acids. Germline V CDR1 and CDR2: LNHDA, SQIVND (reference sequence). The CDR3 loop reads CASRDRGQDTEAFF. DNA for the CDR3: TGTGCCAGTAGAGACAGGGGGCAGGACACTGAAGCTTTCTTT.

This clone appeared once. CDR3 protein: CASSPSGQDQAFF. CDR3 sequence (DNA): TGTGCCAGCTCACCATCAGGACAGGACCAAGCTTTCTTT. V usage is TRBV18 and J usage is TRBJ1-1, with 7 bases identical to TRBD1. With 2 bases clipped from V and 9 bases from J, the junction kept 6 bases outside the gene matches. The CDR3 is 13 amino acids. In germline, CDR1 is KGHSH, CDR2 LQKENI.